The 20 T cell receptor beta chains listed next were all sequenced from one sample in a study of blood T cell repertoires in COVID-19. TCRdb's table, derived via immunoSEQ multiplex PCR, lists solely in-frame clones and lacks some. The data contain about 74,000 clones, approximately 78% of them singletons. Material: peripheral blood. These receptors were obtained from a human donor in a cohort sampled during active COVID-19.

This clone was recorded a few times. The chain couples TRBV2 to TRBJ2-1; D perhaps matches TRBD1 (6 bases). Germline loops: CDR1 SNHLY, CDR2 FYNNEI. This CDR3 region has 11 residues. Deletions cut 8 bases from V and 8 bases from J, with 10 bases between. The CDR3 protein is CASGTNYEQFF. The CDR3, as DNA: TGTGCCAGCGGGACAAATTATGAGCAGTTCTTC.

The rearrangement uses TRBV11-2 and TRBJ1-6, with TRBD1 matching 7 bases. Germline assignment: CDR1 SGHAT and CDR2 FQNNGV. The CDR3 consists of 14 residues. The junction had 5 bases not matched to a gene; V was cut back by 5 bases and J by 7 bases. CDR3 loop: CASSTRTGNSPLHF. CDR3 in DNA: TGTGCCAGCAGCACGCGGACAGGCAATTCACCCCTCCACTTT. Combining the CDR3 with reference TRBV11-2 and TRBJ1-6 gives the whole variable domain EAGVAQSPRYKIIEKRQSVAFWCNPISGHATLYWYQQILGQGPKLLIQFQNNGVVDDSQLPKDRFSAERLKGVDSTLKIQPAKLEDSAVYLCASSTRTGNSPLHFGNGTRLTVT.

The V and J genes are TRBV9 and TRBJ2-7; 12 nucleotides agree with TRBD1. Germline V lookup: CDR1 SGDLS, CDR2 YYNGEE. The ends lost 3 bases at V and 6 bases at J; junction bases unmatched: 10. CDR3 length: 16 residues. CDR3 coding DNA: TGTGCCAGCAGCGCCGGGACAGGGGGCGTTGGGGGCGAGCAGTACTTC. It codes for CASSAGTGGVGGEQYF.

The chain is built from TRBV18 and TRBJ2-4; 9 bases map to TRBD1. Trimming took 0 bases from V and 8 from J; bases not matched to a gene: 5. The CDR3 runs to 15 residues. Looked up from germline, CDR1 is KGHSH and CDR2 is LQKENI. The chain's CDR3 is CASSPPTGGTDIQYF. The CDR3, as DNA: TGTGCCAGCTCACCACCGACAGGGGGAACGGACATTCAGTACTTC.

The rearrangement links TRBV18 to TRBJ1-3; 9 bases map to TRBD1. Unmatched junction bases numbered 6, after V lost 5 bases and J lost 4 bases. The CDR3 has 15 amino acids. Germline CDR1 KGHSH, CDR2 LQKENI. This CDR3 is CASSAGTGHGNTIYF. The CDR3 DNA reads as TGTGCCAGCTCAGCGGGGACAGGGCACGGAAACACCATATATTTT.

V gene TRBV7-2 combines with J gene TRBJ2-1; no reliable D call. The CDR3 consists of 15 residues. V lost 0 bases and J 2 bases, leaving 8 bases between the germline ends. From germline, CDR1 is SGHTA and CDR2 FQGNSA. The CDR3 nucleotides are TGTGCCAGCAGCTTAGCCCCGGTAACCTACAATGAGCAGTTCTTC. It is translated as CASSLAPVTYNEQFF.

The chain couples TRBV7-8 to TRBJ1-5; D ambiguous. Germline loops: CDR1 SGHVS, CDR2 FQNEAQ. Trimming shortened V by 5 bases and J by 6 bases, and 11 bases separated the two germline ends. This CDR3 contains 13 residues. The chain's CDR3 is CASSPRVSQPQHF. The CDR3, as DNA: TGTGCCAGCAGCCCACGGGTTTCTCAGCCCCAGCATTTT.

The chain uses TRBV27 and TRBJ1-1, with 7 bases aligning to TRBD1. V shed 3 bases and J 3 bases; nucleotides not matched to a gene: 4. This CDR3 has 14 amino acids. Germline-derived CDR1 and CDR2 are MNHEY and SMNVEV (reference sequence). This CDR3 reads CASSFGRGHTEAFF. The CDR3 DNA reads TGTGCCAGCAGTTTCGGGAGGGGGCACACTGAAGCTTTCTTT.

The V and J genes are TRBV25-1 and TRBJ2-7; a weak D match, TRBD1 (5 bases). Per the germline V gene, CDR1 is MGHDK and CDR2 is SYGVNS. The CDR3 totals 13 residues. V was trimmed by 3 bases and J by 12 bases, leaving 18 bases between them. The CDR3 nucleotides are TGTGCCAGCAGTGACAGGGTTGGTATAGGTCTGTACTTC. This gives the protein CASSDRVGIGLYF.

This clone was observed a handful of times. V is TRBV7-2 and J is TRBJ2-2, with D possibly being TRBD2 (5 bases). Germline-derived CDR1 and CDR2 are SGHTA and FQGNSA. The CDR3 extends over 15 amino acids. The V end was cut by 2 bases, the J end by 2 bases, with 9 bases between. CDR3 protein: CASSLQSGNTGELFF. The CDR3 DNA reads TGTGCCAGCAGCTTACAAAGCGGAAACACCGGGGAGCTGTTTTTT. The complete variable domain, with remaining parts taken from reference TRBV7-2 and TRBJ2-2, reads GAGVSQSPSNKVTEKGKDVELRCDPISGHTALYWYRQSLGQGLEFLIYFQGNSAPDKSGLPSDRFSAERTGGSVSTLTIQRTQQEDSAVYLCASSLQSGNTGELFFGEGSRLTVL.

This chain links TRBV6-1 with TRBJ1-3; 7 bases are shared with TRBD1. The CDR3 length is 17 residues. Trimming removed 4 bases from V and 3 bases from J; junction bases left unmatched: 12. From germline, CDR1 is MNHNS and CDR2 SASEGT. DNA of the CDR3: TGTGCCAGCAGTGGGACCTGGACAGGTACGCGTGGAAACACCATATATTTT. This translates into CASSGTWTGTRGNTIYF.

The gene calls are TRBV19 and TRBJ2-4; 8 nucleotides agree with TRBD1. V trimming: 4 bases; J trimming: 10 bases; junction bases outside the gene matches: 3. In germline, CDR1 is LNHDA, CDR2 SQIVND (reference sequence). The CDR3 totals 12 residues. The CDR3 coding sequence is TGTGCCAGTAGTACGAGGACAGGGATTCAGTACTTC. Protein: CASSTRTGIQYF.

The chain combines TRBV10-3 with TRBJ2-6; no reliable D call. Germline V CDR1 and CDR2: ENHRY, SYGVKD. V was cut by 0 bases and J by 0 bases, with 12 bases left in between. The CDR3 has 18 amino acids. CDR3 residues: CAISESTDKSSGANVLTF. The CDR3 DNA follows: TGTGCCATCAGTGAGTCTACAGATAAGAGCTCTGGGGCCAACGTCCTGACTTTC.

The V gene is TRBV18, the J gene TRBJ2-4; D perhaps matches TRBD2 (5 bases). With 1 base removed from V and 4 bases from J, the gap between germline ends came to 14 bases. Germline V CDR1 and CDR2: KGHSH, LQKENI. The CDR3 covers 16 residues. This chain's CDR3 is CASSPQRAILKNIQYF. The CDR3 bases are TGTGCCAGCTCACCACAGAGGGCAATCTTAAAAAACATTCAGTACTTC.

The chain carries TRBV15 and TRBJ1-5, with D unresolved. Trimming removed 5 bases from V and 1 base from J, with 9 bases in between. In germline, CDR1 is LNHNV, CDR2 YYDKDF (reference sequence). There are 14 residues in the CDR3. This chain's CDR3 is CATSYPGSNQPQHF. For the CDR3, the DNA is TGTGCCACCAGCTACCCGGGAAGCAATCAGCCCCAGCATTTT.

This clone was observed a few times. The CDR3 loop reads CSVITGDHSPLHF. In DNA form, the CDR3 reads TGCAGCGTTATAACAGGGGACCATTCACCCCTCCACTTT. This chain uses TRBV29-1 with TRBJ1-6, with 7 bases matching TRBD1. The CDR3 sequence is 13 residues long. V trimming: 5 bases; J trimming: 8 bases; junction bases outside the gene matches: 6. The germline gives CDR1 SQVTM, CDR2 ANQGSEA.

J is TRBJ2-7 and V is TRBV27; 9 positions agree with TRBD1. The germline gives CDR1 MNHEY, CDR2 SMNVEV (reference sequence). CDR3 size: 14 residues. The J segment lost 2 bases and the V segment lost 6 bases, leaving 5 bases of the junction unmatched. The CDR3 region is CASRGQGVTYEQYF. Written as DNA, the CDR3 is TGTGCCAGCAGGGGACAGGGTGTGACCTACGAGCAGTACTTC.

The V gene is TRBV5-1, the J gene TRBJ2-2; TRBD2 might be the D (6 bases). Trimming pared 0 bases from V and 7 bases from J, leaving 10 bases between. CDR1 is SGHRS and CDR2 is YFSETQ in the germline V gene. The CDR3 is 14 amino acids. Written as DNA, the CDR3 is TGCGCCAGCAGCTTGGAGTTCGGGAGCGGGGAGCTGTTTTTT. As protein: CASSLEFGSGELFF.

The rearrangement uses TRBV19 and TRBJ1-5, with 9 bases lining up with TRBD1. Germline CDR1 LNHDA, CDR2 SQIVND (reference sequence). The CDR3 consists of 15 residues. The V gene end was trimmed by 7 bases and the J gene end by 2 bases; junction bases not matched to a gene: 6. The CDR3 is CASTRDREGNQPQHF. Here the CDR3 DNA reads TGTGCCAGTACTCGGGACAGGGAAGGCAATCAGCCCCAGCATTTT.

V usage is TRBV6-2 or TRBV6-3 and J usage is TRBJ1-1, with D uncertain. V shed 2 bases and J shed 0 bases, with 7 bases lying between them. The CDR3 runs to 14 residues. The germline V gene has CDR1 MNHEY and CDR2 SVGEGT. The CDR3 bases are TGTGCCAGCAGTTACACCGGGATGAACACTGAAGCTTTCTTT. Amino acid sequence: CASSYTGMNTEAFF.